One TCR beta chain is described in this entry. Here immunoSEQ multiplex PCR was the method, and the copy in TCRdb shows in-frame clones only, minus some. Of about 12,000 clones in the sample, roughly 94% were seen once. The source of the sample is a study of control samples from healthy donors and cancer patients. The V gene's germline CDR1 is WSHSY and CDR2 SAAADI. The CDR3 totals 14 residues. After removal of 6 bases from V and 4 bases from J, the junction contained 3 bases not matched to a gene. The chain employs TRBV10-2 and TRBJ2-3; TRBD2 matches 11 bases. The sample consisted of PBMCs. This TCR came from a man in his 70s with head and neck cancer. CDR3 coding DNA: TGCGCCAGCAGGACTAGCGGGGAATCAGATACGCAGTATTTT. Amino acid sequence: CASRTSGESDTQYF.